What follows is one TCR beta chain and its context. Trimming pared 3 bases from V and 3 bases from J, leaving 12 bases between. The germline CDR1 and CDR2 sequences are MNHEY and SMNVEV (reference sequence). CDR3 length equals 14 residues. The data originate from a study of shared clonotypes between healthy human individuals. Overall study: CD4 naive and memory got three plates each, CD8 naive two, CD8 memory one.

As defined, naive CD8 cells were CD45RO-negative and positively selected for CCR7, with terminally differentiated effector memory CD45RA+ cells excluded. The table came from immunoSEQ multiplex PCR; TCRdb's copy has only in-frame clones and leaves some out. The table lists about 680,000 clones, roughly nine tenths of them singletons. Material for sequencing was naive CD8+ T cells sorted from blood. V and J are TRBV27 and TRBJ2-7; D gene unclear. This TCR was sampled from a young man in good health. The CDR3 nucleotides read TGTGCCAGCAGTTTTGGTACCGGGTTCTACGAGCAGTACTTC. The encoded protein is CASSFGTGFYEQYF.